The text below deals with one T cell receptor (beta chain). No antigen is known for it. The read ends 3 residues shy of where the CDR3 ends; the end is completed using the germline J gene. The sample comes from a study of T cell clonality in common variable immunodeficiency. Whole-study findings and limits: Patient heterogeneity in the CVID cohort limited correlations between repertoire features and clinical complications. CVID subjects showed higher TCRbeta clonality than healthy controls. Reportedly, TCR beta sequences from common variable immunodeficiency showed fewer deletions and N-nucleotide insertions.

Patients had low serum IgG, IgA and/or IgM and specific antibody deficiency. Heparinized whole blood, 5 to 8 ml, came from each donor. Germline assignment: CDR1 GTSNPN and CDR2 SVGIG (reference sequence). This CDR3 region has 14 residues. V was clipped by 2 bases and J by 4 bases, with 15 bases between them. Clones were sequenced by immunoSEQ multiplex PCR, and TCRdb holds only the in-frame ones, with some missing. This table lists about 15,000 clones. Sequenced material: peripheral blood mononuclear cells. This clonotype originated in a human donor with common variable immunodeficiency. V is TRBV30 and J is TRBJ2-7; perhaps TRBD2 as D (6 bases). CDR3 DNA (partial): TGTGCCTGGAGTAAGGGCGGGGTTTCATACGAG. Its translation is CAWSKGGVSYE. The CDR3 as a whole reads CAWSKGGVSYEQYF.